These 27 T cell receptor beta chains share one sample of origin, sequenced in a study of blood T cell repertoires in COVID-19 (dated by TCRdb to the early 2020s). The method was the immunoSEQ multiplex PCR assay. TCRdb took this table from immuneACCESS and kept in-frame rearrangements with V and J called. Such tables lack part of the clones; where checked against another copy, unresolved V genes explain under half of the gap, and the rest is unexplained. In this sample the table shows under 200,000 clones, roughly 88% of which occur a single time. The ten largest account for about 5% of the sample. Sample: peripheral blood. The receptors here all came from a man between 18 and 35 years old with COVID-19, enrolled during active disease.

The CDR3 region has the DNA TGTGCCAGCAGCCAAGAAGGGACAGGAAGTTCCGGCTATGGCTACACCTTC. This sequence encodes CASSQEGTGSSGYGYTF. The V gene is TRBV4-2, the J gene TRBJ1-2, with TRBD1 identical over 8 bases. With V trimmed by 0 bases and J by 4 bases, 10 bases remained unmatched. The CDR3 totals 17 residues. From germline, CDR1 is LGHNA and CDR2 YNFKEQ.

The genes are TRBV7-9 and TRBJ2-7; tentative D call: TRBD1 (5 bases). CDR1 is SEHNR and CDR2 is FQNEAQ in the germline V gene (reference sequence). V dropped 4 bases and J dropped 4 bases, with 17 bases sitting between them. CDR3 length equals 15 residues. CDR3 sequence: CASSSSRGAWYEQYF. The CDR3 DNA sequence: TGTGCCAGCAGCTCAAGTAGGGGCGCGTGGTACGAGCAGTACTTC.

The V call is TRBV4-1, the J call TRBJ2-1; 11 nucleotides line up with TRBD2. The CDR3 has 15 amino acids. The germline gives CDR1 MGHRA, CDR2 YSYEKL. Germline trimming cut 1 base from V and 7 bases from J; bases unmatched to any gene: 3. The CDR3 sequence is CASSQASGRSNEQFF. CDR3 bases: TGCGCCAGCAGCCAAGCTAGCGGGAGGTCGAATGAGCAGTTCTTC.

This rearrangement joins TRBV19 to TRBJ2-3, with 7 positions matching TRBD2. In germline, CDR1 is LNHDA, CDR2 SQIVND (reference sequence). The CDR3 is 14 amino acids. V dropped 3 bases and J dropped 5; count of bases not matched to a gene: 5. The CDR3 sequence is CASSIGGSIDTQYF. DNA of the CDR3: TGTGCCAGTAGTATCGGCGGGAGTATAGATACGCAGTATTTT.

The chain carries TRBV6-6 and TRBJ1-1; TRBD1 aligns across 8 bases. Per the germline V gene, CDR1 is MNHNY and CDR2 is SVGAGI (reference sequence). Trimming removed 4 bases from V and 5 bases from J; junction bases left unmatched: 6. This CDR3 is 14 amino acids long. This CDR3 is CASSFSNRGTEAFF. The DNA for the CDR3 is TGTGCCAGCAGTTTCAGTAACAGGGGGACTGAAGCTTTCTTT.

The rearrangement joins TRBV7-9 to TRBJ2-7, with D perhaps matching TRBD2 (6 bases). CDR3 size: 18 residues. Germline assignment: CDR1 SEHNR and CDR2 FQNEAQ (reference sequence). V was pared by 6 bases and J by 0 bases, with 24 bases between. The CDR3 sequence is CASSSSLTLGGISYEQYF. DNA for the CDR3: TGTGCCAGCAGTTCTTCCTTGACACTGGGGGGAATCTCCTACGAGCAGTACTTC.

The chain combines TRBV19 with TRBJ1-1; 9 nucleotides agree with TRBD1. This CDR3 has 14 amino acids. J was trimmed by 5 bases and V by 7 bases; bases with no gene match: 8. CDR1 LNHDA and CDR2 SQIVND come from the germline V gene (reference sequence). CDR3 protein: CASTPTGGITEAFF. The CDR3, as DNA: TGTGCCAGTACCCCGACAGGGGGGATTACTGAAGCTTTCTTT.

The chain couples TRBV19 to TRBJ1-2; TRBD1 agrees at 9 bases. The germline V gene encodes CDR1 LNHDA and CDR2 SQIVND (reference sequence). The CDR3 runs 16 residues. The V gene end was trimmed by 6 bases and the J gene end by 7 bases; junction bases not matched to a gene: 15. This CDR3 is CASSPSLGTGSGGYTF. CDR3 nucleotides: TGTGCCAGTAGCCCCTCACTCGGGACAGGGAGCGGTGGCTACACCTTC.

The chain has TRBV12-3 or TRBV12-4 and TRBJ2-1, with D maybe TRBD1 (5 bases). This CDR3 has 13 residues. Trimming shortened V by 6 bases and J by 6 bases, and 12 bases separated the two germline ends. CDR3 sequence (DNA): TGTGCCAGCAGCCCGTCCCAGGGCAATGAGCAGTTCTTC. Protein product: CASSPSQGNEQFF.

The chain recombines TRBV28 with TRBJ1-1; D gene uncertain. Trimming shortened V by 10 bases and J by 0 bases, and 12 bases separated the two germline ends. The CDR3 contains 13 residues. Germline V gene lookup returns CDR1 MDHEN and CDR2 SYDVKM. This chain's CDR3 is CATRPLMNTEAFF. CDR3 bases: TGTGCCACTCGGCCACTAATGAACACTGAAGCTTTCTTT.

CDR3 protein: CASSMSGYAEAFF. DNA for the CDR3: TGTGCCAGCAGTATGAGTGGTTACGCTGAAGCTTTCTTT. The chain recombines TRBV6-5 with TRBJ1-1; D remains ambiguous. There are 13 residues in the CDR3. V was cut by 5 bases and J by 6 bases, with 13 bases left in between. Germline loops: CDR1 MNHEY, CDR2 SVGAGI.

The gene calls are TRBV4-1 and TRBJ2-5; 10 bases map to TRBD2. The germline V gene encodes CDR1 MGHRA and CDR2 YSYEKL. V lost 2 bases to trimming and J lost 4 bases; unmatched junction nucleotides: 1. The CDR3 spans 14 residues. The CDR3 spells CASSQSGRVETQYF. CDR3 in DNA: TGCGCCAGCAGCCAAAGCGGGAGGGTAGAGACCCAGTACTTC.

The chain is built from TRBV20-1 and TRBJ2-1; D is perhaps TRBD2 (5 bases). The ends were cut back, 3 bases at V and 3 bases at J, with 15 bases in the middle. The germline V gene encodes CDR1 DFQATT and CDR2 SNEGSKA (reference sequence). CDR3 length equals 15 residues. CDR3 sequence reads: CSASIEGKGYNEQFF. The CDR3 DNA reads TGCAGTGCTAGTATTGAGGGAAAGGGCTACAATGAGCAGTTCTTC.

The CDR3, as DNA: TGTGCCAGTAGTATAGACGGGACTAGCGGGAGACATGAGCAGTTCTTC. As protein: CASSIDGTSGRHEQFF. The rearrangement joins TRBV19 to TRBJ2-1, with 14 bases fitting TRBD2. The V and J ends lost 0 bases and 8 bases, in that order; junction bases with no gene match: 3. This CDR3 contains 16 residues. Germline CDR1 is LNHDA and CDR2 is SQIVND (reference sequence).

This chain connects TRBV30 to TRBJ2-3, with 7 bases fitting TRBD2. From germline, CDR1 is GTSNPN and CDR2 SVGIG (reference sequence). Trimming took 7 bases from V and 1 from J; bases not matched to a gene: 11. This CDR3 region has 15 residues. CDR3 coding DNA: TGTGCCTACTGGAGAAGGGAGGGCGGCACAGATACGCAGTATTTT. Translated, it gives CAYWRREGGTDTQYF.

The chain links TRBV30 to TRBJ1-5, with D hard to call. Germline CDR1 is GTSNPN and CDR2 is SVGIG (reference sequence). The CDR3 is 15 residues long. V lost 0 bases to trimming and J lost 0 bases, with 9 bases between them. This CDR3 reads CAWSVPDNSNQPQHF. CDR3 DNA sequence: TGTGCCTGGAGTGTACCCGACAATAGCAATCAGCCCCAGCATTTT.

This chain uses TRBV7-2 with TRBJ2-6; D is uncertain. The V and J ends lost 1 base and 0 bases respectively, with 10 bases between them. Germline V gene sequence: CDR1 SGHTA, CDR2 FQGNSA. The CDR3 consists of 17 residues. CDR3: CASSLGPPGSGANVLTF. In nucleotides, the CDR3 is TGTGCCAGCAGCTTAGGGCCCCCTGGCTCTGGGGCCAACGTCCTGACTTTC.

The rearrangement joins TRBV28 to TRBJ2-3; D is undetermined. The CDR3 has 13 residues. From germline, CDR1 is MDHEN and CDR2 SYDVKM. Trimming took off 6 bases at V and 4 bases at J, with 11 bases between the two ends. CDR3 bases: TGTGCCAGCAGACCCCTTGGGCCAGATACGCAGTATTTT. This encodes CASRPLGPDTQYF.

The CDR3 region has the DNA TGTGCCAGTAGTTTACTAGCGGGAGAACCCCGGTTCTTC. It specifies CASSLLAGEPRFF. The chain has TRBV19 and TRBJ2-1; TRBD2 matches at 11 bases. The CDR3 totals 13 residues. J gave up 15 bases and V 5 bases, and 9 bases lay outside the gene matches. Germline loops: CDR1 LNHDA, CDR2 SQIVND (reference sequence).

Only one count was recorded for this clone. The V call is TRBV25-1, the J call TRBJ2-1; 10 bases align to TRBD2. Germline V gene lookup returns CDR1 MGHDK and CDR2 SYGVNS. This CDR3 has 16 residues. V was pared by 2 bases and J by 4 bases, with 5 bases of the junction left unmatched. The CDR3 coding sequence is TGTGCCAGCAGTGAAGTCGGGACTAGCGTTTACAATGAGCAGTTCTTC. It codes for CASSEVGTSVYNEQFF.

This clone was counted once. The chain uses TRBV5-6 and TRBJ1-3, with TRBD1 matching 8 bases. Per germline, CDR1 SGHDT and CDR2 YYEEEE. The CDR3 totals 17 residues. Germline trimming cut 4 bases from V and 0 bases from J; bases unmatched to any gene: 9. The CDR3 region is CASSALPGTGSGNTIYF. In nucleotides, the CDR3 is TGTGCCAGCAGCGCCCTTCCCGGGACAGGCTCTGGAAACACCATATATTTT.

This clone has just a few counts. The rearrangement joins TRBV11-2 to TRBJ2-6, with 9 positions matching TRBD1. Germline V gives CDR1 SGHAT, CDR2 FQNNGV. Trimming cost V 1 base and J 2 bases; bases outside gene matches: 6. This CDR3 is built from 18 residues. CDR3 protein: CASSLVGQGKTGANVLTF. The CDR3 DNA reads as TGTGCCAGCAGCTTAGTCGGACAGGGGAAAACTGGGGCCAACGTCCTGACTTTC.

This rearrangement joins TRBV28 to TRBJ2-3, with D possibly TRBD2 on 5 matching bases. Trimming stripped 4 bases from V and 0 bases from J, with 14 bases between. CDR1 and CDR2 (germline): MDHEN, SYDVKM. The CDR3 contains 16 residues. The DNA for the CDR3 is TGTGCCAGCAGTTCCCCCGGAGGAACTAGCACAGATACGCAGTATTTT. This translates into CASSSPGGTSTDTQYF.

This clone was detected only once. The CDR3, as DNA: TGCGCCAGCAGCTCCTGGGACACGTCCTACGAGCAGTACTTC. It translates to CASSSWDTSYEQYF. The chain links TRBV5-1 to TRBJ2-7; TRBD1 might be the D (6 bases). There are 14 residues in the CDR3. Germline loops: CDR1 SGHRS, CDR2 YFSETQ. V was trimmed by 3 bases and J by 1 base, leaving 11 bases between them. Full variable domain (remainder filled in from reference TRBV5-1 and TRBJ2-7): KAGVTQTPRYLIKTRGQQVTLSCSPISGHRSVSWYQQTPGQGLQFLFEYFSETQRNKGNFPGRFSGRQFSNSRSEMNVSTLELGDSALYLCASSSWDTSYEQYFGPGTRLTVT.

The CDR3 loop reads CASSKGGDRSSEAFF. CDR3 bases: TGTGCCAGCAGCAAAGGCGGGGACCGATCTTCTGAAGCTTTCTTT. This chain connects TRBV21-1 to TRBJ1-1. TRBV21-1 counts as a pseudogene. The CDR3 length is 15 residues.

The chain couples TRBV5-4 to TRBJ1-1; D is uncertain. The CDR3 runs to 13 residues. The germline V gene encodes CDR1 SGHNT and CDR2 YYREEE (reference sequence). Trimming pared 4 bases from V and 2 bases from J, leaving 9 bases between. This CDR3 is CASSLDINTEAFF. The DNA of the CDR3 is TGTGCCAGCAGCCTTGACATCAACACTGAAGCTTTCTTT.

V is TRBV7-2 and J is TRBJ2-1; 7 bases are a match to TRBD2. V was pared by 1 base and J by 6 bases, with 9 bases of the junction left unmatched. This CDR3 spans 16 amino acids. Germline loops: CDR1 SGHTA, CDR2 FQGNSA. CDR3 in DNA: TGTGCCAGCAGCTTAGTTCTCGGGAGGACCAGCAATGAGCAGTTCTTC. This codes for CASSLVLGRTSNEQFF.